This TCR beta chain was profiled in a study of T cells after yellow fever vaccination. Trimming at V came to 4 bases and at J to 2 bases, leaving 4 bases not matched to a gene. Germline values: CDR1 SGHKS, CDR2 YYEKEE (reference sequence). This CDR3 has 15 amino acids. A single record per CDR3 protein comes from TCRdb applying MiXCR to the 5' RACE reads. The sample carries about 170,000 distinct CDR3 sequences, about 6.2% recorded once. This sequence was found in a man aged 18 to 35 who received the YFV17D yellow fever vaccine. The genes are TRBV5-5 and TRBJ1-4; 8 positions match TRBD1. Source: CD4+ T cells sorted from PBMCs, taken on the day of the first yellow fever vaccination. The CDR3 protein is CASSGTGTTNEKLFF. CDR3 DNA: TGTGCCAGCAGCGGGACAGGTACCACTAATGAAAAACTGTTTTTT.